Presented here are 18 T cell receptor beta chains from one specimen sequenced in a study of early T cells in non-severe SARS-CoV-2 infection. TCRdb re-analysed the 5' RACE reads in MiXCR, keeping a single row per CDR3 protein. The sample contains about 64,000 distinct CDR3 sequences, 20% to 25% of which appear only once. Sequenced here: whole blood, sampled at baseline. The receptor source for this set is an adult who was a healthcare worker with PCR-confirmed SARS-CoV-2 infection or an uninfected control (not recorded which).

This clonotype was detected only a few times. An end of the junction differs from the germline gene, which may be a read error. The chain links TRBV30 to TRBJ2-1; no reliable D call. The germline V gene has CDR1 GTSNPN and CDR2 SVGIG (reference sequence). This CDR3 is built from 12 residues. The CDR3 DNA is TGTGCCTGGAGTGTCCTCTACAGTGAGCAGTTCTTC. Its translation: CAWSVLYSEQFF.

This rearrangement joins TRBV27 to TRBJ2-1, with D perhaps TRBD2 (6 bases). This CDR3 is built from 18 residues. Per germline, CDR1 MNHEY and CDR2 SMNVEV (reference sequence). V lost 8 bases and J lost 4, with 27 bases in between. The CDR3 DNA reads TGTGCCAGCGAAGGATCTAGCTGGCGGGACCACAATTACAATGAGCAGTTCTTC. It specifies CASEGSSWRDHNYNEQFF.

The chain has TRBV7-6 and TRBJ1-1; D remains unclear. Germline CDR1 SGHVS, CDR2 FNYEAQ. Trimming shortened V by 3 bases and J by 6 bases, and 11 bases separated the two germline ends. This CDR3 is 13 amino acids long. The CDR3 here is CASSFTGSAEAFF. The CDR3 nucleotides read TGTGCCAGCAGCTTTACGGGTAGCGCTGAAGCTTTCTTT. Full variable domain (missing parts from reference TRBV7-6 and TRBJ1-1): GAGVSQSPRYKVTKRGQDVALRCDPISGHVSLYWYRQALGQGPEFLTYFNYEAQQDKSGLPNDRFSAERPEGSISTLTIQRTEQRDSAMYRCASSFTGSAEAFFGQGTRLTVV.

This clonotype appeared a few times. This chain joins TRBV7-3 and TRBJ2-3; the D call may be TRBD1 or TRBD2 (7 bases each). Per germline, CDR1 SGHTA and CDR2 FQGTGA. CDR3 length: 13 amino acids. V lost 6 bases and J 10 bases, leaving 17 bases between the germline ends. CDR3 in amino acids: CASSRGGRGPQYF. DNA for the CDR3: TGTGCCAGCAGTCGAGGAGGGAGGGGGCCGCAGTATTTT.

V and J are TRBV19 and TRBJ2-5; unclear D gene. The CDR3 extends over 14 amino acids. Germline CDR1 is LNHDA and CDR2 is SQIVND (reference sequence). Trimming left V 5 bases short and J 0 bases short, with 10 bases between. CDR3 sequence: CASSPRTDQETQYF. CDR3 coding DNA: TGTGCCAGTAGTCCGAGAACAGACCAAGAGACCCAGTACTTC.

Only a few counts were recorded for this clonotype. This chain links TRBV12-3 or TRBV12-4 with TRBJ2-7, with D tentatively TRBD1 (5 bases). V lost 4 bases to trimming and J lost 6 bases, with 10 bases between them. The CDR3 totals 12 residues. This CDR3 is CASSSPRGEQYF. For the CDR3, the DNA is TGTGCCAGCAGTTCACCTAGGGGCGAGCAGTACTTC.

The chain has TRBV30 and TRBJ1-4; D is unresolved. The V and J ends lost 7 bases and 0 bases respectively, with 6 bases between them. The germline V gene has CDR1 GTSNPN and CDR2 SVGIG (reference sequence). There are 12 residues in the CDR3. CDR3 sequence: CASFATNEKLFF. For the CDR3, the DNA is TGTGCCTCATTCGCAACTAATGAAAAACTGTTTTTT.

The gene calls are TRBV15 and TRBJ2-7, with a possible D match to TRBD1 (6 bases). CDR1 LNHNV and CDR2 YYDKDF come from the germline V gene (reference sequence). This CDR3 is 15 amino acids long. V shed 0 bases and J shed 1 base, with 10 bases lying between them. In nucleotides, the CDR3 is TGTGCCACCAGCAGAGACCCGACAGGTTCCTACGAGCAGTACTTC. It specifies CATSRDPTGSYEQYF.

This chain joins TRBV18 and TRBJ2-5; D uncertain. Trimming took off 4 bases at V and 3 bases at J, with 6 bases between the two ends. The CDR3 is 12 amino acids. Germline V gene data show CDR1 as KGHSH and CDR2 as LQKENI. This CDR3 reads CASSRGEETQYF. The CDR3 region has the DNA TGTGCCAGCTCACGGGGTGAAGAGACCCAGTACTTC.

In this sample, this clonotype turned up a few times. The V gene is TRBV7-2, the J gene TRBJ2-5; TRBD1 aligns across 7 bases. Germline V gives CDR1 SGHTA, CDR2 FQGNSA. The CDR3 consists of 12 residues. CDR3 bases: TGTGCTGCAGGGGGTGTACAAGAGACCCAGTACTTC. Translation: CAAGGVQETQYF.

There are a few counts of this clonotype. V is TRBV29-1 and J is TRBJ2-7; 8 bases line up with TRBD2. The germline gives CDR1 SQVTM, CDR2 ANQGSEA. The CDR3 has 15 residues. J lost 4 bases, V lost 1 base, and 9 bases had no gene match. CDR3 DNA: TGCAGCGTTGAAGTGAGGCGGGGGGCGTCTTACGAGCAGTACTTC. Protein product: CSVEVRRGASYEQYF.

The chain uses TRBV18 and TRBJ1-1; weak D call: TRBD1 (6 bases). The V and J ends lost 3 bases and 0 bases respectively, with 17 bases between them. CDR3 length: 17 amino acids. Germline CDR1 and CDR2: KGHSH and LQKENI. This chain's CDR3 is CASSPQGGGRMNTEAFF. As DNA, the CDR3 is TGTGCCAGCTCACCTCAAGGGGGGGGCCGTATGAACACTGAAGCTTTCTTT.

This rearrangement joins TRBV3-1 to TRBJ1-2; no definite D call. The CDR3 length is 13 residues. CDR1 is LGHDT and CDR2 is YNNKEL in the germline V gene (reference sequence). V lost 2 bases to trimming and J lost 1 base, with 5 bases between them. CDR3 bases: TGTGCCAGCAGCCAACCGAATAACTATGGCTACACCTTC. Protein sequence: CASSQPNNYGYTF.

The chain has TRBV29-1 and TRBJ2-3, with 9 bases that match TRBD1. Germline values: CDR1 SQVTM, CDR2 ANQGSEA. CDR3 size: 14 residues. V trimming: 6 bases; J trimming: 0 bases; junction bases outside the gene matches: 4. The CDR3 protein is CSVYRGQSTDTQYF. The CDR3 DNA reads TGCAGCGTCTACAGGGGGCAGAGCACAGATACGCAGTATTTT.

This clonotype was recorded a few times. The rearrangement uses TRBV12-3 or TRBV12-4 and TRBJ1-4; tentatively, D is TRBD1 (5 bases). V was clipped by 5 bases and J by 12 bases, with 10 bases between them. The CDR3 is 11 amino acids. In DNA, the CDR3 is TGTGCCAGCAGTCTCCCGGGACAACTGTTTTTT. It encodes CASSLPGQLFF.

V and J are TRBV20-1 and TRBJ2-5; 13 nucleotides agree with TRBD2. Germline loops: CDR1 DFQATT, CDR2 SNEGSKA (reference sequence). This CDR3 has 13 residues. With 6 bases clipped from V and 6 bases from J, the junction kept 4 bases outside the gene matches. The CDR3 nucleotides are TGCAGTGCAATGACTAGCGGGGGGCAGACCCAGTACTTC. It yields the protein CSAMTSGGQTQYF.

The chain links TRBV30 to TRBJ1-2; no clear D gene. CDR1 and CDR2 (germline): GTSNPN, SVGIG (reference sequence). The V and J ends lost 7 bases and 2 bases respectively, with 11 bases between them. CDR3 length: 12 amino acids. For the CDR3, the DNA is TGTGCCTCCCAGACACTGAACTATGGCTACACCTTC. Its protein product is CASQTLNYGYTF.

The CDR3 loop reads CASSLEQGRREKLFF. Written as DNA, the CDR3 is TGTGCCAGCAGCTTGGAGCAGGGGAGGAGGGAAAAACTGTTTTTT. The chain employs TRBV5-5 and TRBJ1-4; a possible D gene is TRBD1 (6 bases). In germline, CDR1 is SGHKS, CDR2 YYEKEE (reference sequence). This CDR3 contains 15 residues. Trimming took off 0 bases at V and 8 bases at J, with 14 bases between the two ends.